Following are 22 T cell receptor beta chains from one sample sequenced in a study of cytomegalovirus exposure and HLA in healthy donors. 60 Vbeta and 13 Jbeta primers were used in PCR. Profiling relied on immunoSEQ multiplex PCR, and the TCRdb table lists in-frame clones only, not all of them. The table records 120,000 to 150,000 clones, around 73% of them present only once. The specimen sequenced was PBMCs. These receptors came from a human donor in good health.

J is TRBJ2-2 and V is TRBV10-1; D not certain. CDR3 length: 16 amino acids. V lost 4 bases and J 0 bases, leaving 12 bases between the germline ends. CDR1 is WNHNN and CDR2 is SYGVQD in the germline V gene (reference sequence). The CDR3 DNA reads TGCGCCAGCAGTGCGTCGAGCAGCGCGAACACCGGGGAGCTGTTTTTT. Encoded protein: CASSASSSANTGELFF.

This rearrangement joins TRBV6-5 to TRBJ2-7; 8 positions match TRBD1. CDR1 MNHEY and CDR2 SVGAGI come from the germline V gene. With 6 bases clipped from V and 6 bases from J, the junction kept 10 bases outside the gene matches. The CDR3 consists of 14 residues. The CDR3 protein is CASSRQGKAGEQYF. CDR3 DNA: TGTGCCAGCAGCCGACAGGGGAAGGCGGGCGAGCAGTACTTC.

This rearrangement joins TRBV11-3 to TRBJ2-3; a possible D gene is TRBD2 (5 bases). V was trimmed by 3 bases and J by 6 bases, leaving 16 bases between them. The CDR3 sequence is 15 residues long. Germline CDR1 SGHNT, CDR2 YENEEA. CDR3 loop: CASSFPGTQTDTQYF. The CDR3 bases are TGTGCCAGCAGCTTCCCGGGAACCCAGACGGATACGCAGTATTTT.

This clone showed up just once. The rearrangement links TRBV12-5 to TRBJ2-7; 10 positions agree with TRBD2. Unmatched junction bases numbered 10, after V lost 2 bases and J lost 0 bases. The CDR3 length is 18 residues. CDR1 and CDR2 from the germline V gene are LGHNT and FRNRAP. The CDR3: CASGLPLPSGRDSYEQYF. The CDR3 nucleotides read TGTGCTAGTGGTTTGCCACTCCCGAGCGGGAGGGACTCCTACGAGCAGTACTTC. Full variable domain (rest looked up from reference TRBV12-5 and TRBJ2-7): DARVTQTPRHKVTEMGQEVTMRCQPILGHNTVFWYRQTMMQGLELLAYFRNRAPLDDSGMPKDRFSAEMPDATLATLKIQPSEPRDSAVYFCASGLPLPSGRDSYEQYFGPGTRLTVT.

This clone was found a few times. CDR3 amino acids: CAIRGGLAGGAADTQYF. Here the CDR3 DNA reads TGTGCCATCAGAGGGGGACTAGCGGGAGGCGCTGCAGATACGCAGTATTTT. The chain uses TRBV10-3 and TRBJ2-3; TRBD2 matches at 15 bases. Germline V lookup: CDR1 ENHRY, CDR2 SYGVKD. Trimming cost V 6 bases and J 4 bases; bases outside gene matches: 8. This CDR3 region has 17 residues.

The CDR3 here is CASSQGLSLDTQYF. Written as DNA, the CDR3 is TGTGCCAGCAGCCAAGGACTTTCACTAGATACGCAGTATTTT. The rearrangement links TRBV6-5 to TRBJ2-3, with a possible D match to TRBD2 (5 bases). CDR3 length equals 14 residues. With 6 bases removed from V and 5 bases from J, the gap between germline ends came to 15 bases. The V gene's germline CDR1 is MNHEY and CDR2 SVGAGI.

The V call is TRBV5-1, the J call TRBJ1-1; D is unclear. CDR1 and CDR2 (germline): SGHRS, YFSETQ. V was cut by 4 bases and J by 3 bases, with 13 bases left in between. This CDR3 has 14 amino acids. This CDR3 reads CASSLQTRDTEAFF. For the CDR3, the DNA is TGCGCCAGCAGCCTACAGACTAGGGACACTGAAGCTTTCTTT.

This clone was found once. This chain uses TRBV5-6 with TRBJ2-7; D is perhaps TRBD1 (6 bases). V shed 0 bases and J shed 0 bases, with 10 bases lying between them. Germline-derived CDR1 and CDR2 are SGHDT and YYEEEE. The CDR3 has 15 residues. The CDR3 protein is CASSLGQVLSYEQYF. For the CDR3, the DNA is TGTGCCAGCAGCTTGGGACAGGTCCTCTCCTACGAGCAGTACTTC.

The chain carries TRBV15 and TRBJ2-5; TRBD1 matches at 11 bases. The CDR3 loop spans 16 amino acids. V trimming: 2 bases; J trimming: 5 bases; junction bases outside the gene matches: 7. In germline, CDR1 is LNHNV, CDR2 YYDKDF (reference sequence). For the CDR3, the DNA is TGTGCCACCAGCAGATTCCGGACAGGGGGCGGGGAGACCCAGTACTTC. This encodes CATSRFRTGGGETQYF.

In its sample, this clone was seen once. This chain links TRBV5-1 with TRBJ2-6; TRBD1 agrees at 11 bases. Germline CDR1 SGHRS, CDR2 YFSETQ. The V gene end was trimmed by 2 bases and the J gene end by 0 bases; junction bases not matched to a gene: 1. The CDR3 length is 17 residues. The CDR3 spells CASSLGTGGSGANVLTF. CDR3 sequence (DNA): TGCGCCAGCAGCTTAGGGACAGGGGGCTCTGGGGCCAACGTCCTGACTTTC.

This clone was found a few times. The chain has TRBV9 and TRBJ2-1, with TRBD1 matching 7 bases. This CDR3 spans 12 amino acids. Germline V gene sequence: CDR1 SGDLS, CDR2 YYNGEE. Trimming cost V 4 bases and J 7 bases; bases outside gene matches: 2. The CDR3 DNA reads TGTGCCAGCAGCCCACAGGGGAATGAGCAGTTCTTC. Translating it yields CASSPQGNEQFF.

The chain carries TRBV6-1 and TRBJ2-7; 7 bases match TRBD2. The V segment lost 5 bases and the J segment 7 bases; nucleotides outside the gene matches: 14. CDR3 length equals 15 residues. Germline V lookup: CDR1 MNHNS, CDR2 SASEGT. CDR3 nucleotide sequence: TGTGCCAGCAGTCCCTCGGAGGGGAGGGTAGGAGAGCAGTACTTC. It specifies CASSPSEGRVGEQYF.

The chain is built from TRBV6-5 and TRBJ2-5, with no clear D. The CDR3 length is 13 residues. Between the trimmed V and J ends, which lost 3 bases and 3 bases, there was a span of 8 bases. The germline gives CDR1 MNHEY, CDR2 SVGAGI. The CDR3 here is CASSYRIEETQYF. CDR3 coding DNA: TGTGCCAGCAGTTATCGTATTGAAGAGACCCAGTACTTC.

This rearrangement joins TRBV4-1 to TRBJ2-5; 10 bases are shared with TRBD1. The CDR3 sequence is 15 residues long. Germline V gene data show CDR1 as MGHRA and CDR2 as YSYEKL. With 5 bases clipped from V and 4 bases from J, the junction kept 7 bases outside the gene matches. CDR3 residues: CASSGRTGGGETQYF. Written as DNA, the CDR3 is TGCGCCAGCAGCGGGAGGACAGGGGGAGGAGAGACCCAGTACTTC.

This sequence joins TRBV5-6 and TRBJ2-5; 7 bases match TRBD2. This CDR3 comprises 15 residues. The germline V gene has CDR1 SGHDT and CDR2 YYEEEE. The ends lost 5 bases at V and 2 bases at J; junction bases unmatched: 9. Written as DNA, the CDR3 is TGTGCCAGCAGACCCACTGGGGGGGGACAAGAGACCCAGTACTTC. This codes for CASRPTGGGQETQYF.

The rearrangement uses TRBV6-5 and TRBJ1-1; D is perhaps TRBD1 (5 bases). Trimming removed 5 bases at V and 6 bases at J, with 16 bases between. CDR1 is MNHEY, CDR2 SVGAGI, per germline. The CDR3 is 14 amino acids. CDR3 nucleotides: TGTGCCAGCAGTCCGCCTGAGGGGAGGTCTGAAGCTTTCTTT. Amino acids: CASSPPEGRSEAFF.

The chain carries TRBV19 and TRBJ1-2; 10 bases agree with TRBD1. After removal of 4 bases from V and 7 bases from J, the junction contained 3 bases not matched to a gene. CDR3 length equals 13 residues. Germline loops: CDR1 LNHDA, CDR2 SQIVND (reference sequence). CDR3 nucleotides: TGTGCCAGTAGTAAGAGGGACAGGGGTGGCTACACCTTC. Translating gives CASSKRDRGGYTF.

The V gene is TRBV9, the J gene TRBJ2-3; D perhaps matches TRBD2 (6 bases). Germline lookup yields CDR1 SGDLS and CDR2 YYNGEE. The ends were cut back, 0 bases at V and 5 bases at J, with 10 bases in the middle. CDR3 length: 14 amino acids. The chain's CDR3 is CASSVDTAGDTQYF. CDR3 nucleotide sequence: TGTGCCAGCAGCGTAGATACAGCGGGAGATACGCAGTATTTT.

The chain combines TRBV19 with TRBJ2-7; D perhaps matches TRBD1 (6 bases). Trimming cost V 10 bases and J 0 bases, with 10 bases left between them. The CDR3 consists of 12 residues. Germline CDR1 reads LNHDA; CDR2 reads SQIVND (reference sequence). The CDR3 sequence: CATTDSSYEQYF. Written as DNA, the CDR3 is TGTGCCACGACGGACAGCTCCTACGAGCAGTACTTC. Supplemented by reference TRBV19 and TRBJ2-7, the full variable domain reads DGGITQSPKYLFRKEGQNVTLSCEQNLNHDAMYWYRQDPGQGLRLIYYSQIVNDFQKGDIAEGYSVSREKKESFPLTVTSAQKNPTAFYLCATTDSSYEQYFGPGTRLTVT.

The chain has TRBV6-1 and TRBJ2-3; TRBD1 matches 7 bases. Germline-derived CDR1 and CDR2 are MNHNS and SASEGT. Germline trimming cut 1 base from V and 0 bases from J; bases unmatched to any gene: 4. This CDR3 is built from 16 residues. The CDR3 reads CASSEDRGASTDTQYF. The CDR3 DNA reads TGTGCCAGCAGTGAAGACAGGGGCGCTAGCACAGATACGCAGTATTTT.

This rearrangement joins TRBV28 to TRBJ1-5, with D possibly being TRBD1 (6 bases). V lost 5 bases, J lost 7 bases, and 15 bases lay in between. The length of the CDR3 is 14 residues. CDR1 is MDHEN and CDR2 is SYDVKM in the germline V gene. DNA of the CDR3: TGTGCCAGCAGTCCTGACAGGTCTGCGCAGCCCCAGCATTTT. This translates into CASSPDRSAQPQHF. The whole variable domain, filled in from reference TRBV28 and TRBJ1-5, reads DVKVTQSSRYLVKRTGEKVFLECVQDMDHENMFWYRQDPGLGLRLIYFSYDVKMKEKGDIPEGYSVSREKKERFSLILESASTNQTSMYLCASSPDRSAQPQHFGDGTRLSIL.

CDR3 amino acids: CASSPRTGGVDGYTF. CDR3 coding DNA: TGTGCCAGCAGCCCGAGGACAGGGGGTGTTGATGGCTACACCTTC. J is TRBJ1-2 and V is TRBV11-3; 10 bases are shared with TRBD1. CDR1 is SGHNT, CDR2 YENEEA, per germline. The CDR3 covers 15 residues. The V and J ends lost 5 bases and 6 bases, in that order; junction bases with no gene match: 9. The full variable domain, rest sourced from reference TRBV11-3 and TRBJ1-2, is EAGVVQSPRYKIIEKKQPVAFWCNPISGHNTLYWYLQNLGQGPELLIRYENEEAVDDSQLPKDRFSAERLKGVDSTLKIQPAELGDSAVYLCASSPRTGGVDGYTFGSGTRLTVV.